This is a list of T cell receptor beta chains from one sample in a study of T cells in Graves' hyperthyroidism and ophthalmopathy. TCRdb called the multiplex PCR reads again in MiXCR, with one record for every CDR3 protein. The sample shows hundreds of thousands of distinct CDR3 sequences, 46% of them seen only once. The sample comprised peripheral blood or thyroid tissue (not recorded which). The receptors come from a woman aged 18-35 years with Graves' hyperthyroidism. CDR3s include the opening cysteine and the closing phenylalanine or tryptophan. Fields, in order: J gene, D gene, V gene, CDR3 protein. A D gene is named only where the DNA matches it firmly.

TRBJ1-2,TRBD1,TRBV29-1,CSVEDGQGRYGYTF
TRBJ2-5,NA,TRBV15,CATSRDRSAETQYF
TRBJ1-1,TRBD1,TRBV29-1,CSSGTGRGTEAFF
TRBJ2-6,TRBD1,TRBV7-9,CASRHSGTGGAKSGANVLTF
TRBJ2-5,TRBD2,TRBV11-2,CASSLVAGDEETQYF
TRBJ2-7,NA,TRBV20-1,CSAKRGYEQYF
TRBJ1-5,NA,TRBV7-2,CASNLGGKHPQHF
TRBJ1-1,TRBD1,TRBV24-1,CASSLSLFRTGVVTEAFF
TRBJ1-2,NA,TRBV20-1,CSSARGYGYTF
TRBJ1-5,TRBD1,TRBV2,CASSLATGESQPQHF
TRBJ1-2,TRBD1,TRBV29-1,CSWGQAYGYTF
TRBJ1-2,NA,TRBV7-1,CASSSFPRTVDYGYTF
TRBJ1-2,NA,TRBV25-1,CASSTTPNYGYTF
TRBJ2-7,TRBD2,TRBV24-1,CASSDSLAGLDEQYF
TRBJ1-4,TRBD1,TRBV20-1,CSARKQGASEKLFF
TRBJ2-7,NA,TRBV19,CASSTNRGSKYEQYF
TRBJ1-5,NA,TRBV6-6,CASRVTNNQPQHF
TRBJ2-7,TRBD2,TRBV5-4,CASSQDPSGRVYEQYF
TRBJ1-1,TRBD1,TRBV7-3,CASSSAYRGNTEAFF
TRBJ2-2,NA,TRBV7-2,CASSQEFGATGELFF